This T cell receptor beta chain was sequenced for a study of identical twins. Study results and caveats: Within cord blood, abundant beta clonotypes carried fewer insertions, but memory repertoires showed no such trend.

A universal primer site was created by template switching, with the cDNA bearing unique molecular identifiers. Each CDR3 protein is one row after TCRdb ran MiXCR on the 5' RACE reads. The repertoire holds roughly 630,000 distinct CDR3 sequences, with under 8.5% as singletons. With 7 bases removed from V and 1 base from J, the gap between germline ends came to 17 bases. Looked up from germline, CDR1 is SQVTM and CDR2 is ANQGSEA. This CDR3 contains 15 residues. This clonotype was observed many times. Antigen unknown. The sample was also reused in another study, on yellow fever vaccine responses in identical twins.

Sequenced material: PBMCs. This sequence was found in a young woman in good health. V is TRBV29-1 and J is TRBJ2-4; TRBD2 might be the D (5 bases). CDR3 sequence (DNA): TGCAGCGCACGCTCCGGACTGTCGGCCAAAAACATTCAGTACTTC. Translated: CSARSGLSAKNIQYF.